A single sample gave rise to the 24 T cell receptor beta chains below, sequenced in a study of cytomegalovirus exposure and HLA in healthy donors. The primer mix had 60 Vbeta and 13 Jbeta primers. Sequencing used immunoSEQ multiplex PCR; TCRdb keeps in-frame clones, though not all of them. The repertoire holds 120,000 to 150,000 clones, over 60% seen once, with around 6.8% in the top ten. Source material: PBMCs. These receptors all come from a man in his forties or fifties in good health and CMV-seropositive.

This clone was found once. Additional DNA sequences in this sample encode the identical CDR3. This chain uses TRBV5-4 with TRBJ1-6; 7 positions match TRBD1. The germline CDR1 and CDR2 sequences are SGHNT and YYREEE (reference sequence). J was trimmed by 5 bases and V by 1 base; bases with no gene match: 0. The CDR3 runs to 14 residues. CDR3 DNA: TGTGCCAGCAGCTTGAGGGGGCATAATTCACCCCTCCACTTT. This sequence encodes CASSLRGHNSPLHF.

The chain is built from TRBV6-5 and TRBJ1-5; 8 bases map to TRBD1. V trimming: 8 bases; J trimming: 2 bases; junction bases outside the gene matches: 5. Germline CDR1 and CDR2: MNHEY and SVGAGI. The CDR3 has 14 amino acids. The CDR3 protein is CASLTGVGNQPQHF. In DNA, the CDR3 is TGTGCCAGCCTGACAGGGGTAGGCAATCAGCCCCAGCATTTT.

The CDR3: CASSQDSRRTEAFF. In nucleotides, the CDR3 is TGCGCCAGCAGCCAAGATAGTCGGCGGACTGAAGCTTTCTTT. This chain connects TRBV4-3 to TRBJ1-1, with D unresolved. Germline assignment: CDR1 LGHNA and CDR2 YSLEER. There are 14 residues in the CDR3. Deletions cut 0 bases from V and 5 bases from J, with 10 bases between.

The rearrangement uses TRBV2 and TRBJ1-1; 7 bases map to TRBD1. The trim removed 4 bases at V and 0 bases at J, leaving 11 bases unmatched. This CDR3 has 17 residues. In germline, CDR1 is SNHLY, CDR2 FYNNEI. Here the CDR3 DNA reads TGTGCCAGCAGTGTCTCAAGGGGGCAGGGGCTGAACACTGAAGCTTTCTTT. Translating it yields CASSVSRGQGLNTEAFF.

CDR3 sequence reads: CAWNTGGAHNQPQHF. The CDR3 DNA reads as TGTGCCTGGAACACAGGGGGAGCCCATAATCAGCCCCAGCATTTT. The chain couples TRBV30 to TRBJ1-5; 8 bases agree with TRBD1. The J segment lost 4 bases and the V segment lost 4 bases, leaving 9 bases of the junction unmatched. This CDR3 contains 15 residues. Germline V CDR1 and CDR2: GTSNPN, SVGIG (reference sequence).

This sequence joins TRBV7-2 and TRBJ2-5; 7 positions match TRBD2. V gave up 3 bases and J gave up 4 bases; unmatched junction bases: 11. Germline CDR1 reads SGHTA; CDR2 reads FQGNSA. This CDR3 contains 16 residues. CDR3 region: CASSLRGGGVSETQYF. The CDR3 bases are TGTGCCAGCAGCTTGCGGGGCGGGGGTGTCTCAGAGACCCAGTACTTC.

The chain joins TRBV4-1 to TRBJ1-5; no clear D. CDR1 MGHRA and CDR2 YSYEKL come from the germline V gene. There are 14 residues in the CDR3. V lost 3 bases, J lost 7 bases, and 13 bases lay in between. The chain's CDR3 is CASSQAPSGQPQHF. DNA for the CDR3: TGCGCCAGCAGCCAGGCCCCGTCGGGGCAGCCCCAGCATTTT.

V usage is TRBV7-9 and J usage is TRBJ2-7; 10 bases match TRBD1. The junction had 6 bases not matched to a gene; V was cut back by 6 bases and J by 7 bases. Germline V gene data show CDR1 as SEHNR and CDR2 as FQNEAQ (reference sequence). The CDR3 loop spans 13 amino acids. The CDR3 loop reads CASRPGQGREQYF. CDR3 bases: TGTGCCAGCAGGCCGGGACAGGGGAGGGAGCAGTACTTC.

The chain recombines TRBV7-6 with TRBJ2-3, with a possible D match to TRBD2 (5 bases). This CDR3 has 15 amino acids. V gave up 0 bases and J gave up 2 bases, with 9 bases separating them. Germline CDR1 is SGHVS and CDR2 is FNYEAQ. The CDR3 DNA reads TGTGCCAGCAGCTTAGCGGGAGAGGTCACAGATACGCAGTATTTT. The encoded protein is CASSLAGEVTDTQYF. The full variable domain, rest sourced from reference TRBV7-6 and TRBJ2-3, is GAGVSQSPRYKVTKRGQDVALRCDPISGHVSLYWYRQALGQGPEFLTYFNYEAQQDKSGLPNDRFSAERPEGSISTLTIQRTEQRDSAMYRCASSLAGEVTDTQYFGPGTRLTVL.

This chain connects TRBV2 to TRBJ2-7, with D possibly TRBD1 on 6 matching bases. Trimming cost V 7 bases and J 6 bases, with 13 bases left between them. The CDR3 is 12 amino acids. The germline gives CDR1 SNHLY, CDR2 FYNNEI. CDR3 bases: TGTGCCAGCACTGGGGCAGGGGCCGAGCAGTACTTC. Translating gives CASTGAGAEQYF.

The chain links TRBV6-1 to TRBJ1-4; 7 bases align to TRBD1. The CDR3 consists of 15 residues. V trimming: 6 bases; J trimming: 4 bases; junction bases outside the gene matches: 8. The germline CDR1 and CDR2 sequences are MNHNS and SASEGT. CDR3 region: CASSLLQGNNEKLFF. The CDR3 DNA sequence: TGTGCCAGCAGCCTCTTACAGGGGAATAATGAAAAACTGTTTTTT.

The chain carries TRBV4-1 and TRBJ1-5; unclear D gene. This CDR3 is 15 amino acids long. V gave up 4 bases and J gave up 6 bases, with 16 bases separating them. Germline assignment: CDR1 MGHRA and CDR2 YSYEKL. CDR3 loop: CASSPLGVAGQPQHF. For the CDR3, the DNA is TGCGCCAGCAGCCCTCTCGGCGTCGCAGGTCAGCCCCAGCATTTT.

J is TRBJ1-1 and V is TRBV7-8, with D possibly matching TRBD1 (6 bases). CDR3 length: 14 residues. The V gene lost 8 bases and the J gene lost 2 bases, with 15 bases spanning the gap. Germline values: CDR1 SGHVS, CDR2 FQNEAQ. CDR3 protein: CASVLWTANTEAFF. The CDR3 nucleotides are TGTGCCAGCGTTCTTTGGACAGCCAACACTGAAGCTTTCTTT.

CDR3 coding DNA: TGTGCCAGCAGTTTGGGACAGGGGTCAGATACGCAGTATTTT. Its translation: CASSLGQGSDTQYF. V usage is TRBV27 and J usage is TRBJ2-3; 10 bases agree with TRBD1. CDR3 length: 14 amino acids. CDR1 MNHEY and CDR2 SMNVEV come from the germline V gene (reference sequence). The V segment lost 3 bases and the J segment 4 bases; nucleotides outside the gene matches: 1.

This rearrangement joins TRBV9 to TRBJ2-7; 11 bases align to TRBD2. Germline V gene sequence: CDR1 SGDLS, CDR2 YYNGEE. V trimming: 1 base; J trimming: 0 bases; junction bases outside the gene matches: 3. There are 16 residues in the CDR3. The CDR3 coding sequence is TGTGCCAGCAGCGTACAGGGACTAGCGGCCTCCTACGAGCAGTACTTC. Its translation: CASSVQGLAASYEQYF.

V usage is TRBV6-6 and J usage is TRBJ1-1, with TRBD1 matching over 9 bases. The CDR3 has 15 residues. Losses at the gene ends were 6 bases for V and 0 bases for J; bases not matched to a gene: 5. CDR1 MNHNY and CDR2 SVGAGI come from the germline V gene (reference sequence). The CDR3 DNA is TGTGCCAGCAGCAAACAGGGGGCTATGAACACTGAAGCTTTCTTT. This codes for CASSKQGAMNTEAFF.

The table lists this clone with a few counts. The rearrangement joins TRBV9 to TRBJ1-2; 11 nucleotides line up with TRBD1. Germline V gene data show CDR1 as SGDLS and CDR2 as YYNGEE. The length of the CDR3 is 15 residues. V lost 4 bases to trimming and J lost 4 bases; unmatched junction nucleotides: 6. For the CDR3, the DNA is TGTGCCAGCAGCAGAGAGGACAGGGGGCCCTATGGCTACACCTTC. Amino acids: CASSREDRGPYGYTF.

The chain recombines TRBV6-1 with TRBJ1-2; D perhaps matches TRBD1 (6 bases). The CDR3 covers 16 residues. V lost 0 bases and J lost 5, with 16 bases in between. Germline CDR1 and CDR2: MNHNS and SASEGT. The CDR3 sequence is CASSEASGRGLYGYTF. The CDR3 nucleotides read TGTGCCAGCAGTGAAGCGTCGGGGCGGGGGCTATATGGCTACACCTTC.

The chain employs TRBV5-1 and TRBJ1-3; D perhaps matches TRBD1 (5 bases). Trimming took 0 bases from V and 1 from J, leaving 8 bases between them. This CDR3 comprises 15 residues. Germline V gene lookup returns CDR1 SGHRS and CDR2 YFSETQ. Written as DNA, the CDR3 is TGCGCCAGCAGCTTGGGGACAATATCTGGAAACACCATATATTTT. As protein: CASSLGTISGNTIYF.

The chain carries TRBV5-6 and TRBJ2-1; 15 nucleotides agree with TRBD2. The CDR3 extends over 15 amino acids. Germline loops: CDR1 SGHDT, CDR2 YYEEEE. Germline trimming cut 4 bases from V and 5 bases from J; bases unmatched to any gene: 1. The CDR3 DNA follows: TGTGCCAGCAGCCGGACTAGCGGGAGGGACAATGAGCAGTTCTTC. Amino acids: CASSRTSGRDNEQFF.

CDR3 in amino acids: CASSPAGAPARFF. The CDR3 DNA follows: TGTGCCAGCAGCCCAGCGGGAGCCCCGGCTAGGTTCTTC. This sequence joins TRBV5-4 and TRBJ2-1, with TRBD2 matching over 8 bases. V shed 4 bases and J 15 bases; nucleotides not matched to a gene: 12. CDR1 is SGHNT and CDR2 is YYREEE in the germline V gene (reference sequence). This CDR3 comprises 13 residues.

This chain links TRBV7-9 with TRBJ2-3; the match to TRBD1 covers 8 bases. The CDR3 length is 14 residues. The germline gives CDR1 SEHNR, CDR2 FQNEAQ (reference sequence). Trimming removed 6 bases from V and 5 bases from J; junction bases left unmatched: 7. CDR3 sequence (DNA): TGTGCCAGCAGTCCACAGGGGGTGGGAGATACGCAGTATTTT. Translation: CASSPQGVGDTQYF.

The chain is built from TRBV28 and TRBJ1-4, with TRBD1 identical over 8 bases. Trimming at V came to 0 bases and at J to 6 bases, leaving 0 bases not matched to a gene. The CDR3 runs 14 residues. Germline V gene lookup returns CDR1 MDHEN and CDR2 SYDVKM. CDR3 region: CASSLWTGDEKLFF. CDR3 bases: TGTGCCAGCAGTTTATGGACAGGGGATGAAAAACTGTTTTTT.

The CDR3 sequence: CASPPGTGGEGTEAFF. In DNA, the CDR3 is TGTGCCAGCCCCCCCGGGACAGGGGGCGAGGGCACTGAAGCTTTCTTT. The chain is built from TRBV28 and TRBJ1-1; 12 nucleotides line up with TRBD1. The germline CDR1 and CDR2 sequences are MDHEN and SYDVKM. This CDR3 spans 16 amino acids. J lost 4 bases, V lost 8 bases, and 11 bases had no gene match.